This TCR beta chain stems from a study of cytomegalovirus exposure and HLA in healthy donors. General observations from the study: Most TCR sequences showed up rarely, but some public TCRs showed up in many donors.

V lost 1 base and J 1 base, leaving 4 bases between the germline ends. Germline V gene sequence: CDR1 SGHVS, CDR2 FNYEAQ. The CDR3 contains 13 residues. The PCR made use of 60 Vbeta and 13 Jbeta primers. This table comes from immunoSEQ multiplex PCR, and its TCRdb copy is limited to in-frame clones, with some not included. The table records about 160,000 clones, around nine tenths of them present only once. This clone was seen more than once but under ten times. As yet, its antigen is unknown. The V and J genes are TRBV7-6 and TRBJ1-1; D gene uncertain. Sequenced: PBMCs. The source is a woman aged 25 to 39 in good health and CMV-seronegative. The CDR3 nucleotides read TGTGCCAGCAGCTTAGGAGAGAACACTGAAGCTTTCTTT. Residues: CASSLGENTEAFF.